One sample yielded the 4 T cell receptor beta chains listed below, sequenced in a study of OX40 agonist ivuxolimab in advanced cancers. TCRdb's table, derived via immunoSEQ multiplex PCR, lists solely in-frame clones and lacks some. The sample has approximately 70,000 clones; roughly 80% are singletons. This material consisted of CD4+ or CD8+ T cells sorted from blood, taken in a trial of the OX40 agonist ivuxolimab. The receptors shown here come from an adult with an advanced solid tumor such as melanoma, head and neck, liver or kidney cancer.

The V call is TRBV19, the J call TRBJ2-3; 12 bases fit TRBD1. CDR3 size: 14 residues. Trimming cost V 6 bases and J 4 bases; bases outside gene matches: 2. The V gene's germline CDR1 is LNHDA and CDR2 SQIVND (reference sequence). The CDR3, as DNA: TGTGCCAGTAGCCGGGACAGGGGGCCAGATACGCAGTATTTT. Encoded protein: CASSRDRGPDTQYF.

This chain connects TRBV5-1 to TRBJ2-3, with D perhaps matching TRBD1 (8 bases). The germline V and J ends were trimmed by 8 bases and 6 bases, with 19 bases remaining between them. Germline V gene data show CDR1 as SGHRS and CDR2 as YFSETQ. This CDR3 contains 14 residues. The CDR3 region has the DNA TGCGCCAGTTTTACAGGGGGGGTTTCGGATACGCAGTATTTT. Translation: CASFTGGVSDTQYF.

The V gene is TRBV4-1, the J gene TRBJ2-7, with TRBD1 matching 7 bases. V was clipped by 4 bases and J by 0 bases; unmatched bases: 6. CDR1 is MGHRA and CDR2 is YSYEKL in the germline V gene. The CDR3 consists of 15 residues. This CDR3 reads CASSPTTGSSYEQYF. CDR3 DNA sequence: TGCGCCAGCAGCCCAACGACAGGGAGCTCCTACGAGCAGTACTTC.

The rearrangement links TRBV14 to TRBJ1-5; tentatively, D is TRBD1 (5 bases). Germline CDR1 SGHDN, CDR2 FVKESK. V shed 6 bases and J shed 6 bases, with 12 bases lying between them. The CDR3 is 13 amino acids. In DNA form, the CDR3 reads TGTGCCAGCAGTCAGGGATCAAGTCAGCCCCAGCATTTT. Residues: CASSQGSSQPQHF.